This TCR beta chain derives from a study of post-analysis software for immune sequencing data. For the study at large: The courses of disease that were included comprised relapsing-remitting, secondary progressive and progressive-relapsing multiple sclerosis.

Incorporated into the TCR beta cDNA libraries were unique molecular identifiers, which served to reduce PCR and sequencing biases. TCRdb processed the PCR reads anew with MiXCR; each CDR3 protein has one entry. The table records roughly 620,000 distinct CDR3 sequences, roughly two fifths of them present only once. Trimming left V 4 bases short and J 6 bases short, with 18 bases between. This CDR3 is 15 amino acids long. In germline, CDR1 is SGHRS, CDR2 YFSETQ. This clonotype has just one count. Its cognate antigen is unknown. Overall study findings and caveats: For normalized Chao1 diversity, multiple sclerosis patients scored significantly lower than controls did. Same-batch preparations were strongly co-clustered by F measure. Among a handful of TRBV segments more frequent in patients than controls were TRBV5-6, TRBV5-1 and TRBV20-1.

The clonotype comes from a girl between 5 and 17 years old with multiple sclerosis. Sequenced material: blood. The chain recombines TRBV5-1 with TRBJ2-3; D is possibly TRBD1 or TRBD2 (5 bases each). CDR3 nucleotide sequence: TGCGCCAGCAGCCGTTACGGGGCCCTCAGGGATACGCAGTATTTT. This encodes CASSRYGALRDTQYF.